This TCR beta chain was profiled in a study of shared clonotypes between healthy human individuals. This CDR3 is 13 amino acids long. J gave up 3 bases and V 6 bases, and 3 bases lay outside the gene matches. CDR1 and CDR2 (germline): MNHNS, SASEGT. Measured with immunoSEQ multiplex PCR; TCRdb has only the in-frame clones, and not every one. The sample includes 1.4 million to 1.5 million clones, roughly 95% of them seen just once. The rearrangement links TRBV6-1 to TRBJ1-1; 8 bases line up with TRBD1. Sequenced material: naive CD4+ T cells sorted from blood. Sample subset: CD45RA+ positively selected. The TCR was taken from a man under 40 in good health. The CDR3 here is CASRNRGDTEAFF. The CDR3 DNA reads TGTGCCAGCAGGAACAGGGGGGACACTGAAGCTTTCTTT.